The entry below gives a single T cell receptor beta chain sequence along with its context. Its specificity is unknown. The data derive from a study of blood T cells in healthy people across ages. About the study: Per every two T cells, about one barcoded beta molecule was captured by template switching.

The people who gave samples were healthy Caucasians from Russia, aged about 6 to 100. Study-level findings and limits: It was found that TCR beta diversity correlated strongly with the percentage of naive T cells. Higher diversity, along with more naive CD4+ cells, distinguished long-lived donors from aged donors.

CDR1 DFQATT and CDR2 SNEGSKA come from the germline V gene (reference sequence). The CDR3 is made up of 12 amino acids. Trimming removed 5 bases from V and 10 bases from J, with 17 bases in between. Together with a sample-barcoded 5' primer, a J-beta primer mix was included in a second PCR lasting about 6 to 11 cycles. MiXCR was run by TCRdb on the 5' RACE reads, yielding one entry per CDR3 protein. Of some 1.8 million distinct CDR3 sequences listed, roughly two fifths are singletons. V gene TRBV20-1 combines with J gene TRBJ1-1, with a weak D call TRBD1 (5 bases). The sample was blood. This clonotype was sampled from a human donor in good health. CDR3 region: CSALNGGGRAFF. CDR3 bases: TGCAGTGCTCTAAATGGGGGAGGACGAGCTTTCTTT.